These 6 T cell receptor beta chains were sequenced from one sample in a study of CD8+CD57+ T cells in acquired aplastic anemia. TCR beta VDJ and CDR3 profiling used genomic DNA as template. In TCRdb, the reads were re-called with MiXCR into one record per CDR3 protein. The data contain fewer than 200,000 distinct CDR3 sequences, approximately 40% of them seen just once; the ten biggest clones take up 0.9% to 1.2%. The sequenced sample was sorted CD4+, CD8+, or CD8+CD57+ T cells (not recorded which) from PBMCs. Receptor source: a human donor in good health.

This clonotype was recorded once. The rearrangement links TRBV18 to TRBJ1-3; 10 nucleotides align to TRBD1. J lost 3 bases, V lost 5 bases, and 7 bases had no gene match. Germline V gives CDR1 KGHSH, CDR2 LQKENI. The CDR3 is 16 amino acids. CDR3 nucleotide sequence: TGTGCCAGCTCAGACCGGGACAGGGGAGTTGGAAACACCATATATTTT. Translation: CASSDRDRGVGNTIYF. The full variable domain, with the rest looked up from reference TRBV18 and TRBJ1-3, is NAGVMQNPRHLVRRRGQEARLRCSPMKGHSHVYWYRQLPEEGLKFMVYLQKENIIDESGMPKERFSAEFPKEGPSILRIQQVVRGDSAAYFCASSDRDRGVGNTIYFGEGSWLTVV.

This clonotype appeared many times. Here the CDR3 reads CASSTGGVNQPQHF. Written as DNA, the CDR3 is TGTGCCAGCAGCACGGGAGGGGTTAATCAGCCCCAGCATTTT. The chain combines TRBV7-6 with TRBJ1-5; weak D call: TRBD1 (5 bases). Between the trimmed V and J ends, which lost 5 bases and 4 bases, there was a span of 12 bases. The CDR3 totals 14 residues. The germline gives CDR1 SGHVS, CDR2 FNYEAQ.

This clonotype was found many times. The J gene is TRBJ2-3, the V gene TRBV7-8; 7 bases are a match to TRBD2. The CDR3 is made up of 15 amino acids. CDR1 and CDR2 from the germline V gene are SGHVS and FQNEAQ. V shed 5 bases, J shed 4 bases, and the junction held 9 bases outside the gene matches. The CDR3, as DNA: TGTGCCAGCAGCCCTAGCGGCGGGCGTGCAGATACGCAGTATTTT. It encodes CASSPSGGRADTQYF. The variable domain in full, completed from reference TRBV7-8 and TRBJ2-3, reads GAGVSQSPRYKVAKRGQDVALRCDPISGHVSLFWYQQALGQGPEFLTYFQNEAQLDKSGLPSDRFFAERPEGSVSTLKIQRTQQEDSAVYLCASSPSGGRADTQYFGPGTRLTVL.

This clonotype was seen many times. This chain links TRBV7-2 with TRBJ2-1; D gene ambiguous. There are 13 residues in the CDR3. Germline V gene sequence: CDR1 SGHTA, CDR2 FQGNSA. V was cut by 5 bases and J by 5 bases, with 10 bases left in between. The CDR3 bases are TGTGCCAGCAGCCCGTCGAGAGACAATGAGCAGTTCTTC. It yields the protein CASSPSRDNEQFF.

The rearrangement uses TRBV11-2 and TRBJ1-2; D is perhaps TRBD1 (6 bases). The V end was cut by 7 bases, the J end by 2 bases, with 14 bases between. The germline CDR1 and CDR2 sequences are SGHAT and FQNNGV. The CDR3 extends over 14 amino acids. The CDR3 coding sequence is TGTGCCAGCACCGCTACGCAGGGGAACTATGGCTACACCTTC. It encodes CASTATQGNYGYTF. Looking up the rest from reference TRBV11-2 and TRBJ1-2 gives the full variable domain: EAGVAQSPRYKIIEKRQSVAFWCNPISGHATLYWYQQILGQGPKLLIQFQNNGVVDDSQLPKDRFSAERLKGVDSTLKIQPAKLEDSAVYLCASTATQGNYGYTFGSGTRLTVV.

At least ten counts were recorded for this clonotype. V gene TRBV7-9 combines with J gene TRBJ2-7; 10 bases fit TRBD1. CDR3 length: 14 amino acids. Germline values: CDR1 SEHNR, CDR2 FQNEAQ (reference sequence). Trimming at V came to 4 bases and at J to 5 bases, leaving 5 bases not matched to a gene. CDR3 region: CASSSGTGVHEQYF. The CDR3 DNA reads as TGTGCCAGCAGCTCAGGGACAGGGGTCCACGAGCAGTACTTC.